This T cell receptor beta chain was sequenced in a study of T cells in Graves' hyperthyroidism and ophthalmopathy. Amplification of TCR beta CDR3 regions used RNA as the template. HTBI primers were employed in a first-round RT-PCR of the TCR CDR3. MiXCR, applied by TCRdb to the multiplex PCR reads, yields one record per CDR3 protein. The sample lists roughly 560,000 distinct CDR3 sequences; about 15% were seen once. This clonotype was counted a single time. Uncontrolled infection, other autoimmune disease, pregnancy or lactation led to exclusion. The CDR3 has 16 residues. Trimming removed 3 bases from V and 8 bases from J; junction bases left unmatched: 11. Germline loops: CDR1 KGHDR, CDR2 SFDVKD.

The rearrangement joins TRBV24-1 to TRBJ1-2, with TRBD1 identical over 10 bases. The material sequenced was blood. This receptor was obtained from a woman between 35 and 50 years old with Graves' ophthalmopathy. This CDR3 is CATSDPSPRDRGGYTF. Here the CDR3 DNA reads TGTGCCACCAGTGATCCCTCTCCGAGGGACAGGGGAGGCTACACCTTC.